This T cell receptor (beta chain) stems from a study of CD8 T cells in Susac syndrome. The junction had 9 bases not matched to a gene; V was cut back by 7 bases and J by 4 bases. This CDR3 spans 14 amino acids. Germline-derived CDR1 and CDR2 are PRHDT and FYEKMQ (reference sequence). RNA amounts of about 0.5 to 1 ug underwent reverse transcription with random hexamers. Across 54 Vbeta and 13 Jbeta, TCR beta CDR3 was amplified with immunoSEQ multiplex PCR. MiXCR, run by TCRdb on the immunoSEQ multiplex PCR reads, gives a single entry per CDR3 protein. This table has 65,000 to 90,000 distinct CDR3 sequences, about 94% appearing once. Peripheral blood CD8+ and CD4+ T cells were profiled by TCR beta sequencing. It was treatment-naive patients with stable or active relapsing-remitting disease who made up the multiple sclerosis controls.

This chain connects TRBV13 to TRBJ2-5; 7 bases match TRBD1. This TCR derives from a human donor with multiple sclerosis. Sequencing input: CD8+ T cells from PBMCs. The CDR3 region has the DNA TGTGCCAGCACCCAAGACAGGGTTAGAGAGACCCAGTACTTC. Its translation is CASTQDRVRETQYF.